This T cell receptor (beta chain) was recorded in a study of blood T cell repertoires in COVID-19. Overall study context: Sites in the United States, Italy and Spain provided acute and convalescent COVID-19 samples. T cells, B-cell-depleted T cells, or PBMCs provided the cDNA or gDNA that served as material.

Data came from immunoSEQ multiplex PCR; TCRdb stores just in-frame clones and leaves some out. Here the sample spans 55,000 to 80,000 clones, over 80% being singletons. The sample comprised peripheral blood. The source of this sequence is a human donor in a cohort sampled during active COVID-19.

The chain's CDR3 is CASSQSGLPNEQFF. The CDR3 DNA sequence: TGTGCCAGCAGTCAATCGGGACTACCCAATGAGCAGTTCTTC. The V and J genes are TRBV6-5 and TRBJ2-1; 7 bases map to TRBD2. This CDR3 is built from 14 residues. Germline loops: CDR1 MNHEY, CDR2 SVGAGI. J was trimmed by 6 bases and V by 5 bases; bases with no gene match: 7.